This is a list of T cell receptor beta chains from one sample in a study of blood T cells in healthy people across ages. One entry per CDR3 protein, called by TCRdb with MiXCR from the 5' RACE reads. The data hold 850,000 to 1,000,000 distinct CDR3 sequences, with approximately 49% observed a single time. Sequenced input: blood. The receptors were sampled from a man aged 25 to 45 in good health. Both conserved end residues are part of each CDR3. D genes are given only for firm matches. Only some rows state a clone size, as once, few, many or a class for expanded clones.

>NA|TRBV6-1|TRBJ1-4|NA
TGTGCCAGCATCCTATCACAGGGATCAAATGAAAAACTGTTTTTT
CASILSQGSNEKLFF
>NA|TRBV30|TRBJ1-5|once
TGTGCCTGGAGTACTGACCGTGGGGGTAAGCCCCAGCATTTT
CAWSTDRGGKPQHF
>NA|TRBV2|TRBJ2-2|NA
TGTGCCAGCAGAGGGGGACCGAACACCGGGGAGCTGTTTTTT
CASRGGPNTGELFF
>NA|TRBV7-2|TRBJ2-3|many
TGTGCCAGCAGCGACAAATACATGAGCACAGATACGCAGTATTTT
CASSDKYMSTDTQYF
>NA|TRBV29-1|TRBJ1-1|NA
TGCAGCGTTATCACAGGGTGGGACACTGAAGCTTTCTTT
CSVITGWDTEAFF
>NA|TRBV5-1|TRBJ1-2|NA
TGCGCCAGCAGCCCCCCAGACAGGCCCCATGGCTACACCTTC
CASSPPDRPHGYTF
>TRBD1|TRBV11-2|TRBJ2-7|few
TGTGCCAGCAGTAGAGCGACAGGGGTTCAAGAGCAGTACTTC
CASSRATGVQEQYF
>NA|TRBV20-1|TRBJ2-7|few
TGCAGTGCTAGAATAAGGGGGGGAGGCGAGCAGTACTTC
CSARIRGGGEQYF
>NA|TRBV20-1|TRBJ1-2|NA
TGCAGTGCTAGTAGAGCTCTCTCCGGCTACACCTTC
CSASRALSGYTF
>TRBD2|TRBV13|TRBJ2-1|few
TGTGCCAGCCTAGCGGGGGTAGGTAATGAGCAGTTCTTC
CASLAGVGNEQFF
>NA|TRBV28|TRBJ1-1|NA
TGTGCCAGCAGGGTCAACCAGAACACTGAAGCTTTCTTT
CASRVNQNTEAFF
>NA|TRBV10-3|TRBJ2-1|NA
TGTGCCATCAGTGAGTCTACTTTTCCCAATGAGCAGTTCTTC
CAISESTFPNEQFF
>NA|TRBV21-1|TRBJ2-7|NA
TGTGCCAGCAGCAAAGAGAGGACTAGAGGAGAGGCCCAGTACTTC
CASSKERTRGEAQYF
>NA|TRBV3-1|TRBJ2-1|NA
TGTGCCAGCAGCCAAGCGTGGGAGCAGTTCTTC
CASSQAWEQFF